This T cell receptor beta chain stems from a study of beta chain features in type 1 diabetes. Investigators reverse transcribed all isolated RNA, so they sequenced expressed TCRB transcripts. Only in-frame clones appear in the TCRdb table, and some are missing; sequencing was by immunoSEQ multiplex PCR. The profile shows 900,000 or so clones, about 17% of them singletons. The CDR3 has 14 amino acids. J was trimmed by 9 bases and V by 1 base; bases with no gene match: 5. CDR1 is SEHNR, CDR2 FQNEAQ, per germline (reference sequence). The clonotype originates from a woman aged 18-35 years in good health. This chain joins TRBV7-9 and TRBJ1-5, with TRBD1 identical over 8 bases. The source material was naive CD4+ T cells from blood. The CDR3, as DNA: TGTGCCAGCAGCTTAGATGACAGGGGTTGGCCCCAGCATTTT. Protein product: CASSLDDRGWPQHF.